One sample yielded the 30 T cell receptor beta chains listed below, sequenced in a study of blood T cell repertoires in COVID-19. Sequencing used immunoSEQ multiplex PCR; TCRdb keeps in-frame clones, though not all of them. The table shows about 170,000 clones, with roughly 90% occurring only once. Material: peripheral blood. These receptors all stem from a man aged 30 to 45 with COVID-19, enrolled during active disease.

The J gene is TRBJ2-2, the V gene TRBV4-3; the D gene is possibly TRBD2 (6 bases). CDR3 size: 14 residues. V was pared by 1 base and J by 6 bases, with 9 bases between. The germline CDR1 and CDR2 sequences are LGHNA and YSLEER. CDR3: CASSQVGGPGELFF. DNA for the CDR3: TGCGCCAGCAGCCAAGTGGGAGGCCCCGGGGAGCTGTTTTTT.

CDR3 nucleotides: TGTGCCATCAGTGAATCGCGGACAGGGGGACGAGGGGAGCAGTACTTC. It is translated as CAISESRTGGRGEQYF. The V and J genes are TRBV10-3 and TRBJ2-7; 10 bases are shared with TRBD1. This CDR3 is built from 16 residues. V dropped 3 bases and J dropped 7; count of bases not matched to a gene: 12. CDR1 ENHRY and CDR2 SYGVKD come from the germline V gene.

This rearrangement joins TRBV6-2 or TRBV6-3 to TRBJ2-1, with 10 positions matching TRBD2. The ends lost 2 bases at V and 7 bases at J; junction bases unmatched: 14. The length of the CDR3 is 18 residues. Per germline, CDR1 MNHEY and CDR2 SVGEGT. The CDR3 loop is CASSYPPGSGRRGNEQFF. Written as DNA, the CDR3 is TGTGCCAGCAGTTACCCCCCGGGTAGCGGGAGGCGGGGGAATGAGCAGTTCTTC.

This clone was seen only once. The CDR3 DNA reads as TGCAGCGTATCCGGGACAGGGTTCTCCTCCTACGAGCAGTACTTC. Residues: CSVSGTGFSSYEQYF. J is TRBJ2-7 and V is TRBV29-1; 9 bases agree with TRBD1. This CDR3 has 15 amino acids. The trim removed 6 bases at V and 0 bases at J, leaving 9 bases unmatched. The V gene's germline CDR1 is SQVTM and CDR2 ANQGSEA.

V usage is TRBV10-3 and J usage is TRBJ2-1, with 7 bases aligning to TRBD1. V lost 7 bases to trimming and J lost 0 bases; unmatched junction nucleotides: 3. CDR1 is ENHRY and CDR2 is SYGVKD in the germline V gene. The CDR3 runs 14 residues. CDR3 DNA sequence: TGTGCCATCACGGGACAGAGCTCCTACAATGAGCAGTTCTTC. Amino acid sequence: CAITGQSSYNEQFF.

There are a few counts of this clone. The V and J genes are TRBV5-6 and TRBJ2-7; 7 nucleotides align to TRBD2. V lost 4 bases and J lost 1; bases outside the gene matches: 17. The CDR3 spans 18 residues. The germline gives CDR1 SGHDT, CDR2 YYEEEE. The CDR3 DNA is TGTGCCAGCAGCATAGGAGTGGCCCTCGCTAGCGGATCCTACGAGCAGTACTTC. It is translated as CASSIGVALASGSYEQYF.

The genes are TRBV10-3 and TRBJ1-4; 7 bases align to TRBD1. The germline V gene encodes CDR1 ENHRY and CDR2 SYGVKD. V lost 6 bases, J lost 8 bases, and 12 bases stayed unmatched. The CDR3 loop spans 15 amino acids. CDR3 protein: CAISKYRGREEKLFF. The CDR3 bases are TGTGCCATCAGCAAGTACAGGGGTAGGGAGGAAAAACTGTTTTTT.

The chain is built from TRBV2 and TRBJ1-1; the match to TRBD1 covers 9 bases. The germline V gene has CDR1 SNHLY and CDR2 FYNNEI. This CDR3 spans 17 amino acids. V lost 6 bases and J lost 1; bases outside the gene matches: 12. DNA for the CDR3: TGTGCCAGCAGGAGAACCGGGACAGGGTCCTCGAACACTGAAGCTTTCTTT. Its translation: CASRRTGTGSSNTEAFF.

CDR3 DNA: TGTGCCAGCAGTCCCTCCGGGACAGGGGACCAAGAGACCCAGTACTTC. Its protein is CASSPSGTGDQETQYF. The chain employs TRBV28 and TRBJ2-5, with TRBD1 matching 10 bases. Per germline, CDR1 MDHEN and CDR2 SYDVKM. The J segment lost 0 bases and the V segment lost 5 bases, leaving 6 bases of the junction unmatched. The CDR3 contains 16 residues.

CDR3 DNA sequence: TGTGCCAGCTCGCCCGCTGGGGGGGGGCGCAAAGATACGCAGTATTTT. Encoded protein: CASSPAGGGRKDTQYF. The chain has TRBV18 and TRBJ2-3; TRBD2 might be the D (7 bases). CDR1 and CDR2 from the germline V gene are KGHSH and LQKENI. This CDR3 region has 16 residues. Trimming stripped 6 bases from V and 5 bases from J, with 21 bases between.

This clone came up once. The genes are TRBV29-1 and TRBJ2-7; TRBD1 matches at 9 bases. V lost 4 bases to trimming and J lost 6 bases; unmatched junction nucleotides: 7. CDR3 length: 13 amino acids. The V gene's germline CDR1 is SQVTM and CDR2 ANQGSEA. The CDR3 nucleotides read TGCAGCGTTGGTGGGACAGGGTACAGCGAGCAGTACTTC. It yields the protein CSVGGTGYSEQYF.

The chain recombines TRBV23-1 with TRBJ1-1, with unresolved D. TRBV23-1 is an ORF, and what it does is uncertain. There are 12 residues in the CDR3. V was clipped by 8 bases and J by 4 bases, with 11 bases between them. CDR3 in amino acids: CASPDWGTEAFF. CDR3 nucleotide sequence: TGCGCCAGCCCGGACTGGGGCACTGAAGCTTTCTTT.

The genes are TRBV19 and TRBJ1-1; the D gene is possibly TRBD1 (5 bases). Between the trimmed V and J ends, which lost 6 bases and 10 bases, there was a span of 24 bases. The CDR3 totals 15 residues. Germline V gives CDR1 LNHDA, CDR2 SQIVND (reference sequence). As DNA, the CDR3 is TGTGCCAGTAGCAAGACGACGTCAGGGTTCCCGGTAGCTTTCTTT. Translating it yields CASSKTTSGFPVAFF. Looking up the rest from reference TRBV19 and TRBJ1-1 gives the full variable domain: DGGITQSPKYLFRKEGQNVTLSCEQNLNHDAMYWYRQDPGQGLRLIYYSQIVNDFQKGDIAEGYSVSREKKESFPLTVTSAQKNPTAFYLCASSKTTSGFPVAFFGQGTRLTVV.

This clone appeared once. This chain joins TRBV19 and TRBJ1-5, with D possibly TRBD1 on 5 matching bases. The CDR3 spans 16 residues. Trimming took 5 bases from V and 8 from J, leaving 22 bases between them. The V gene's germline CDR1 is LNHDA and CDR2 SQIVND (reference sequence). The CDR3: CASSDLVDTGREPQHF. CDR3 sequence (DNA): TGTGCCAGTAGTGACCTAGTGGACACGGGTCGGGAGCCCCAGCATTTT.

This chain connects TRBV6-1 to TRBJ2-3; possible D gene TRBD1, 6 bases. The CDR3 is 12 amino acids. V dropped 2 bases and J dropped 11 bases, with 11 bases sitting between them. The germline V gene encodes CDR1 MNHNS and CDR2 SASEGT. The DNA for the CDR3 is TGTGCCAGCAGTGAATCAGGGGATTGGCAGTATTTT. Its protein product is CASSESGDWQYF.

The V and J genes are TRBV27 and TRBJ2-5; TRBD1 matches 8 bases. The CDR3 sequence is 15 residues long. Unmatched junction bases numbered 10, after V lost 5 bases and J lost 5 bases. Germline assignment: CDR1 MNHEY and CDR2 SMNVEV (reference sequence). CDR3 loop: CASSDRGDPRETQYF. CDR3 bases: TGTGCCAGCAGTGACAGGGGAGACCCTCGGGAGACCCAGTACTTC.

The chain joins TRBV30 to TRBJ2-1; TRBD2 might be the D (5 bases). Germline assignment: CDR1 GTSNPN and CDR2 SVGIG (reference sequence). Deletions cut 8 bases from V and 4 bases from J, with 18 bases between. There are 14 residues in the CDR3. The CDR3 spells CAGEGTGKYNEQFF. The CDR3 DNA reads TGTGCCGGAGAGGGTACCGGGAAATACAATGAGCAGTTCTTC.

The genes are TRBV30 and TRBJ1-3, with 7 bases aligning to TRBD1. Germline values: CDR1 GTSNPN, CDR2 SVGIG (reference sequence). The CDR3 sequence is 15 residues long. V was pared by 5 bases and J by 3 bases, with 10 bases of the junction left unmatched. CDR3 bases: TGTGCCTGGGCCCCCGACAGGGTTGGTGGAAACACCATATATTTT. It translates to CAWAPDRVGGNTIYF.

This rearrangement joins TRBV6-1 to TRBJ2-7; the D gene is possibly TRBD1 (6 bases). CDR3 length: 14 residues. V was clipped by 3 bases and J by 0 bases, with 9 bases between them. Germline CDR1 and CDR2: MNHNS and SASEGT. The CDR3 DNA follows: TGTGCCAGCAGTGACACAGGGACCTCCTACGAGCAGTACTTC. This encodes CASSDTGTSYEQYF.

The CDR3 loop is CASSSRDRGTDTQYF. CDR3 coding DNA: TGTGCCAGTAGCAGCCGGGACAGGGGTACAGATACGCAGTATTTT. J is TRBJ2-3 and V is TRBV19; 10 positions agree with TRBD1. Germline V gene lookup returns CDR1 LNHDA and CDR2 SQIVND (reference sequence). The J segment lost 3 bases and the V segment lost 6 bases, leaving 6 bases of the junction unmatched. The CDR3 sequence is 15 residues long.

This rearrangement joins TRBV7-2 to TRBJ1-2; a possible D gene is TRBD1 (5 bases). Trimming cost V 5 bases and J 4 bases, with 14 bases left between them. The CDR3 extends over 14 amino acids. Germline V lookup: CDR1 SGHTA, CDR2 FQGNSA. The CDR3 nucleotides are TGTGCCAGCAGCATACCAGGGAATGGCTATGGCTACACCTTC. As protein: CASSIPGNGYGYTF.

A remark on this clone: At the DNA level, this CDR3 is encoded by other sequences in the same sample as well. The J gene is TRBJ2-5, the V gene TRBV5-4; 14 bases match TRBD2. J lost 2 bases, V lost 4 bases, and 4 bases had no gene match. Germline CDR1 reads SGHNT; CDR2 reads YYREEE (reference sequence). This CDR3 is 16 amino acids long. The DNA for the CDR3 is TGTGCCAGCAGCCTTGGACTAGCGGGAGGACAAGAGACCCAGTACTTC. This codes for CASSLGLAGGQETQYF. The variable domain in full, completed from reference TRBV5-4 and TRBJ2-5, reads ETGVTQSPTHLIKTRGQQVTLRCSSQSGHNTVSWYQQALGQGPQFIFQYYREEENGRGNFPPRFSGLQFPNYSSELNVNALELDDSALYLCASSLGLAGGQETQYFGPGTRLLVL.

The chain has TRBV7-3 and TRBJ2-1, with a tentative D call TRBD1 (6 bases). Trimming stripped 3 bases from V and 4 bases from J, with 10 bases between. This CDR3 comprises 14 residues. Germline V gene sequence: CDR1 SGHTA, CDR2 FQGTGA. The chain's CDR3 is CASSFTGSYNEQFF. The CDR3, as DNA: TGTGCCAGCAGCTTTACAGGGTCATACAATGAGCAGTTCTTC.

The chain links TRBV7-7 to TRBJ2-2, with D possibly being TRBD2 (7 bases). The CDR3 has 17 residues. Germline CDR1 and CDR2: SSHAT and FNYEAQ (reference sequence). Trimming took 5 bases from V and 2 from J, leaving 18 bases between them. CDR3 coding DNA: TGTGCCAGCAGCCCCAGGCAAGGGGGGGTAAACACCGGGGAGCTGTTTTTT. Translation: CASSPRQGGVNTGELFF.

This chain joins TRBV10-3 and TRBJ1-2; possible D gene TRBD1, 5 bases. This CDR3 has 14 amino acids. Germline V gene sequence: CDR1 ENHRY, CDR2 SYGVKD. Trimming cost V 3 bases and J 7 bases, with 15 bases left between them. The CDR3 here is CAISEQAGSGGYTF. The DNA of the CDR3 is TGTGCCATCAGTGAACAGGCAGGATCCGGTGGCTACACCTTC.

The chain carries TRBV27 and TRBJ1-2, with D unclear. CDR3 size: 11 residues. Germline lookup yields CDR1 MNHEY and CDR2 SMNVEV (reference sequence). Deletions cut 6 bases from V and 2 bases from J, with 4 bases between. The CDR3 sequence: CASRSNYGYTF. The CDR3 bases are TGTGCCAGCAGGTCGAACTATGGCTACACCTTC.

The chain combines TRBV12-3 or TRBV12-4 with TRBJ2-7; D is uncertain. CDR3 length equals 12 residues. Trimming took 6 bases from V and 3 from J, leaving 9 bases between them. CDR3 in DNA: TGTGCCAGCAGCCCGCAGGTCTACGAGCAGTACTTC. Protein product: CASSPQVYEQYF.

This clone has just a few counts. This chain uses TRBV27 with TRBJ1-6, with TRBD1 as a possible D gene (6 bases). There are 14 residues in the CDR3. Germline loops: CDR1 MNHEY, CDR2 SMNVEV (reference sequence). V was trimmed by 6 bases and J by 6 bases, leaving 12 bases between them. CDR3 amino acids: CASRLTGINSPLHF. The CDR3 DNA reads as TGTGCCAGCAGACTTACAGGGATTAATTCACCCCTCCACTTT.

The V call is TRBV18, the J call TRBJ1-2; the D gene is possibly TRBD1 (5 bases). V lost 2 bases to trimming and J lost 2 bases, with 12 bases between them. Germline loops: CDR1 KGHSH, CDR2 LQKENI. This CDR3 spans 15 amino acids. Written as DNA, the CDR3 is TGTGCCAGCTCACCAATCCAGGGAAAGAACTATGGCTACACCTTC. As protein: CASSPIQGKNYGYTF.

This clone was seen only a few times. The chain carries TRBV27 and TRBJ1-6; D is uncertain. Trimming removed 3 bases at V and 8 bases at J, with 11 bases between. CDR3 length: 14 amino acids. CDR1 and CDR2 (germline): MNHEY, SMNVEV (reference sequence). CDR3 nucleotides: TGTGCCAGCAGTTTCGCACTCACCCATTCACCCCTCCACTTT. This encodes CASSFALTHSPLHF.